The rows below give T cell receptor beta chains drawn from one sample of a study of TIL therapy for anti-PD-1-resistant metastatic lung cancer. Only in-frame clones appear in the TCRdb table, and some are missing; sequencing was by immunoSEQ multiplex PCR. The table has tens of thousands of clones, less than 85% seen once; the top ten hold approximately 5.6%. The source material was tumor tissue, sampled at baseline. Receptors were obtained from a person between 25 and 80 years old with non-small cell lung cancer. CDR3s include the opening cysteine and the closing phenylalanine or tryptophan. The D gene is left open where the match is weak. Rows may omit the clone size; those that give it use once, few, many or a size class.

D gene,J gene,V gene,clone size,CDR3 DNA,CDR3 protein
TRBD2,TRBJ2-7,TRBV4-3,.,TGCGCCAGCAGCCTGACGGGAGGCCTCGATGAGCAGTACTTC,CASSLTGGLDEQYF
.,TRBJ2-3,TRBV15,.,TGTGCCATCTCGGACGGAGTCACGCAGTATTTT,CAISDGVTQYF
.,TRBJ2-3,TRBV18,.,TGTGCCAGCTCACCACCGCTAGCAGGTGAACCGCAGTATTTT,CASSPPLAGEPQYF
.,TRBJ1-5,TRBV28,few,TGTGCCAGCAATCCCATGAAGCGGCAGCCCCAGCATTTT,CASNPMKRQPQHF
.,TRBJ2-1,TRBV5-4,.,TGTGCCAGCAGCCCCGGGACCTTCGCCAAGAATGAGCAGTTCTTC,CASSPGTFAKNEQFF
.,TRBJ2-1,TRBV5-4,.,TGTGCCAGCAGCCCGGGAATTATAAGGAATGAGCAGTTCTTC,CASSPGIIRNEQFF
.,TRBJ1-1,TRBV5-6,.,TGTGCCAGCAGCTTTACCGGGGTTAGCACTGAAGCTTTCTTT,CASSFTGVSTEAFF
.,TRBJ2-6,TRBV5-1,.,TGCGCCAGCACCACAGGGACTGGGGCCAACGTCCTGACTTTC,CASTTGTGANVLTF
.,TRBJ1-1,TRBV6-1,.,TGTGCCAGCAGTTCCCGGACAGCTGGGAACACTGAAGCTTTCTTT,CASSSRTAGNTEAFF
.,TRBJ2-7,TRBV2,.,TGTGCCAGCAGTGGGGGCTACAACTCCTACGAGCAGTACTTC,CASSGGYNSYEQYF
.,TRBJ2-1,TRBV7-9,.,TGTGCCAGCAGCTTCTCCTATGGTGTTGAGCAGTTCTTC,CASSFSYGVEQFF
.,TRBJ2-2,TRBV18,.,TGTGCCAGCTCACCAGCAGAGAACACCGGGGAGCTGTTTTTT,CASSPAENTGELFF
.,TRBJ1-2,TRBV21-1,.,TGTGCCAGCAGCAAAGTTGGCCGACTTTTTGCCGGGACAGGGAAAAAGTATGGCTACACCTTC,CASSKVGRLFAGTGKKYGYTF
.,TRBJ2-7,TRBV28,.,TGTGCCAGCAGCCTAAAGGGTCCGGGGGCAGGTGAGCAGTACTTC,CASSLKGPGAGEQYF
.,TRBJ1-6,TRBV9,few,TGTGCCAGCAGCGTAGGAGATTCGGGGGTCCGCCTTATTAGCTCCTATAATTCACCCCTCCACTTT,CASSVGDSGVRLISSYNSPLHF
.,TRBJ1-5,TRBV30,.,TGTGCCTGGAGCTCCCAGGGTTCACGTCGTCGGTATAGCAATCAGCCCCAGCATTTT,CAWSSQGSRRRYSNQPQHF
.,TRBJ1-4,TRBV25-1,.,TGTGCCAGCAGTGAGCCGGCTCGAACTAATGAAAAACTGTTTTTT,CASSEPARTNEKLFF
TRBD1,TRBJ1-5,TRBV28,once,TGTGCCAGCAGTTTAAGGCAGGGGGCTCAGCCCCAGCATTTT,CASSLRQGAQPQHF
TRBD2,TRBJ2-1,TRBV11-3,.,TGTGCCAGCAGCCCAGAAGGGACTAGCGGGAGAGAGCAGTTCTTC,CASSPEGTSGREQFF
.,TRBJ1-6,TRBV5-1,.,TGCGCCAGCAGCTTGGCCGTTAGGGGGGCCTCTTCACCCCTCCACTTT,CASSLAVRGASSPLHF
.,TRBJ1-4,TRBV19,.,TGTGCCACCTCTCTTATGGGGAGATCAACTAATGAAAAACTGTTTTTT,CATSLMGRSTNEKLFF
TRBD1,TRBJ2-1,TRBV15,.,TGTGCCACCAGCAGAGTGACAGGGAATGAGCAGTTCTTC,CATSRVTGNEQFF
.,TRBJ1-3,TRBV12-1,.,TGTGCCAGCAGCGCCAGGGGCTCTGGAAACACCATATATTTT,CASSARGSGNTIYF
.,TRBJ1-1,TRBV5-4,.,TGTGCCAGCAGCCAACCGGGGGAAGGAGCTGAAGCTTTCTTT,CASSQPGEGAEAFF
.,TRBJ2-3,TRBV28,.,TGTGCCAGCAGTTTACCTCACACAGATACGCAGTATTTT,CASSLPHTDTQYF
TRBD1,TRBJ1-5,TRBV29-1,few,TGCAGCGTTGTTGACAGGGGTGGCAATCAGCCCCAGCATTTT,CSVVDRGGNQPQHF
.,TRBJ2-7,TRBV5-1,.,TGCGCCAGCAGCTTGGCCCTGTCCTACGAGCAGTACTTC,CASSLALSYEQYF
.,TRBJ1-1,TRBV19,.,TGTGCCAGTAGGACTCGGGGGGAAGCTTTCTTT,CASRTRGEAFF
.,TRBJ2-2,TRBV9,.,TGTGCCAGCAGCGTAGCTTTCAGCTCGAACACCGGGGAGCTGTTTTTT,CASSVAFSSNTGELFF
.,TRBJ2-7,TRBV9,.,TGTGCCAGCAGCGTAGCTTCGGACAGTTCCTACGAGCAGTACTTC,CASSVASDSSYEQYF
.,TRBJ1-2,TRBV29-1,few,TGCAGCGTTGGATGGGGCTATGGCTACACCTTC,CSVGWGYGYTF
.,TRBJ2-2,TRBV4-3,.,TGCGCCAGCAGCCAAGAGGAGGGACTTGCAGGGGAGCTGTTTTTT,CASSQEEGLAGELFF
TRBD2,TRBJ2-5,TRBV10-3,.,TGTGCCATCAGTGACGGGCTAGCGGGAGAGACCCAGTACTTC,CAISDGLAGETQYF
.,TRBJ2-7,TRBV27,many,TGTGCCAGCCTCCCCTCCTACAAGACCTACGAGCAGTACTTC,CASLPSYKTYEQYF
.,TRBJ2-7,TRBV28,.,TGTGCCAGCATCCGATCCCCCTACGAGCAGTACTTC,CASIRSPYEQYF
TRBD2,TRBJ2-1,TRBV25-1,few,TGTGCCAGCAGTGAATCCGTCGGAGCGGGAGATTACAATGAGCAGTTCTTC,CASSESVGAGDYNEQFF
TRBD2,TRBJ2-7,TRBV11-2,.,TGTGCCAGCAGCGACCTAGCGGGAGTACCAAGAGGCTACGAGCAGTACTTC,CASSDLAGVPRGYEQYF
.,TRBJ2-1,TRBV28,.,TGTGCCAGCAGCTCACCATATCAGGGGCCTACCTACAATGAGCAGTTCTTC,CASSSPYQGPTYNEQFF
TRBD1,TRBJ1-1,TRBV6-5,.,TGTGCCACCTATGACAGGGGCGTCGGCACTGAAGCTTTCTTT,CATYDRGVGTEAFF
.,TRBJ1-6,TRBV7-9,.,TGTGCCAGCAGTTCAGGGACCTCACCCCTCCACTTT,CASSSGTSPLHF
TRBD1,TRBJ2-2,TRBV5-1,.,TGCGCCAGCAGCTTACAGGGGAGCGGCACCGGGGAGCTGTTTTTT,CASSLQGSGTGELFF
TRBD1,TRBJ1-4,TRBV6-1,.,TGTGCCAGCAGTTATACAGGGGTCCTTGAAAAACTGTTTTTT,CASSYTGVLEKLFF
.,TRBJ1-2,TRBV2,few,TGTGCCAGCAGTGGAAACGGTGACTATGGCTACACCTTC,CASSGNGDYGYTF
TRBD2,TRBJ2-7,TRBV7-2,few,TGTGCCAGCAGCTTAGGAGTTAGCGGGAGGCCCAATTACGAGCAGTACTTC,CASSLGVSGRPNYEQYF
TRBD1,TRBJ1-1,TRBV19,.,TGTGCCAGTAGTATTGCCGCCGCCGGGACAGGGGCCTCAACTGAAGCTTTCTTT,CASSIAAAGTGASTEAFF